One TCR beta chain is described in this entry. As yet, its antigen is unknown. Libraries were prepared by immunoSEQ multiplex PCR; TCRdb keeps only in-frame clonotypes and omits some of them. This table has tens of thousands of clones, approximately 90% appearing once. This sample was included in a study of lymphopenia after photon versus proton radiotherapy. General study findings and limits: Post-nadir TCR diversity decline inversely tracked overall survival among those who died. Relative stability marked proton patients; photon patients lost diversity and naive cells.

Sample: peripheral blood, taken from a patient treated with photon-based radiotherapy. The receptor's source is a woman in her seventies with pancreatic cancer.

In DNA, the CDR3 is TGTGCCAGTAGTCGTGCCAGGAATAGCAATCAGCCCCAGCATTTT. Amino acid sequence: CASSRARNSNQPQHF. The V call is TRBV19, the J call TRBJ1-5; no clear D. Trimming shortened V by 5 bases and J by 0 bases, and 11 bases separated the two germline ends. CDR3 length equals 15 residues. Germline V gives CDR1 LNHDA, CDR2 SQIVND (reference sequence).